The sequence of this TCR beta chain was determined in a study of cytomegalovirus exposure and HLA in healthy donors. Germline V gene lookup returns CDR1 MNHEY and CDR2 SVGAGI. The length of the CDR3 is 11 residues. Trimming removed 5 bases from V and 6 bases from J, with 4 bases in between. Study-wide results and caveats: Roughly uniform depth of sequencing across donors was assumed in presence/absence analyses.

As for this clone: Its target is unknown.

The PCR was carried out with 60 Vbeta primers and 13 Jbeta primers. Generated by immunoSEQ multiplex PCR, the TCRdb table keeps only in-frame clones and is missing some. The sample lists 130,000 to 150,000 clones; approximately 82% were seen once. Source material: PBMCs. V and J are TRBV6-5 and TRBJ2-2, with D hard to call. This clonotype originated in a woman in her sixties in good health and CMV-seropositive. In nucleotides, the CDR3 is TGTGCCAGCAGTCGTGCCGGGGAGCTGTTTTTT. Translated: CASSRAGELFF.